This T cell receptor beta chain was sequenced during a study of identical twins (dated by TCRdb to 2016 to 2018). Describing the broader study: The study deep-sequenced TCR alpha and beta repertoires from monozygotic twins, unrelated adults of various ages and cord blood to test whether fetal clonotypes persist. To rule out contamination, the twin experiments were replicated at different times with different library preparation protocols. What the study reported, not specific to this receptor: In beta out-of-frame sequences, excess twin sharing was weaker, because having fewer shared sequences lowered the signal-to-noise ratio. In monozygotic twins, out-of-frame TCR alpha sharing was systematically underestimated by recombination models, although the models agreed with sharing between unrelated individuals. Compared with coincidental sharing between unrelated individuals, out-of-frame TCR alpha sequences shared between twins had an excess of sequences with low generation probability. Zero-insertion analyses could be partly confounded by invariant T cells such as MAIT and iNKT, though diverse VJ usage argued against such confounding for most clonotypes. Fewer insertions were carried by abundant cord blood beta clonotypes; a weaker similar trend was observed in young adult naive repertoires, while no such trend was observed in memory repertoires. Because the same donors could not be followed over many years, the conclusions depended on cross-sectional statistical analysis.

Libraries were constructed by 5' RACE. Reads for this sample came from an Illumina HiSeq 2000. Template switching added a universal primer binding site, and the final cDNA carried a unique molecular identifier that allowed TCR cDNA molecules to be counted accurately. First-strand cDNA for TCR alpha and beta chains was synthesized from specific primers in the conserved constant-segment region. To control for contamination, each cDNA library was double barcoded with a SMART-Mk sample barcode plus Illumina barcodes. TruSeq adapter sequences, together with Illumina sample barcodes, were added in two successive PCR steps. The Illumina HiSeq platform was used with custom primers to sequence TCR alpha and beta cDNA libraries. The paper's data handling went like this. MiGEC processed the raw reads to extract unique molecular identifiers, while MiXCR was used to determine the CDR3 positions. Recombination models were inferred per individual with the repgenHMM and IGoR tools using an EM algorithm. Shared clonotype analysis was performed with the tcR package in R, normalizing sharing by the product of cloneset sizes. To study raw recombination without the effects of thymic and clonal selection, out-of-frame nonproductive sequences were analyzed. The raw public reads went through TCRdb reprocessing: fastp at Q25, MiXCR clone calling, in-frame beta chains kept. Each entry is one CDR3 protein sequence, shown with its most common DNA and genes. The V and J calls and clone size are TCRdb's, not the authors'. Across this sample there are 1.5 million to 2 million distinct CDR3 sequences, with roughly 35% seen only once. About 0.27% of the sample lies in the top ten.

Deletion took 5 bases off V and 7 bases off J, with a span of 18 bases between the germline ends. The cysteine opens and the phenylalanine closes a CDR3 of 15 amino acids. The retained sequence is limited to the CDR3, 45 bases, with the frame set at the first base. Ten or more counts support this clonotype. Its antigen is not yet known. Base quality data are lacking; no much larger clone is found one base away. Every donor was a healthy Caucasian. This receptor was identified in a newborn girl in good health. The material sequenced was cord blood. Recombination connected TRBV12-3 or TRBV12-4 to TRBJ2-4; the D gene may be TRBD1 or TRBD2, since each aligns over 5 bases. The encoded CDR3 is CASSRYGAGENIQYF. DNA sequence: TGTGCCAGCAGTCGATATGGGGCGGGTGAGAACATTCAGTACTTC.